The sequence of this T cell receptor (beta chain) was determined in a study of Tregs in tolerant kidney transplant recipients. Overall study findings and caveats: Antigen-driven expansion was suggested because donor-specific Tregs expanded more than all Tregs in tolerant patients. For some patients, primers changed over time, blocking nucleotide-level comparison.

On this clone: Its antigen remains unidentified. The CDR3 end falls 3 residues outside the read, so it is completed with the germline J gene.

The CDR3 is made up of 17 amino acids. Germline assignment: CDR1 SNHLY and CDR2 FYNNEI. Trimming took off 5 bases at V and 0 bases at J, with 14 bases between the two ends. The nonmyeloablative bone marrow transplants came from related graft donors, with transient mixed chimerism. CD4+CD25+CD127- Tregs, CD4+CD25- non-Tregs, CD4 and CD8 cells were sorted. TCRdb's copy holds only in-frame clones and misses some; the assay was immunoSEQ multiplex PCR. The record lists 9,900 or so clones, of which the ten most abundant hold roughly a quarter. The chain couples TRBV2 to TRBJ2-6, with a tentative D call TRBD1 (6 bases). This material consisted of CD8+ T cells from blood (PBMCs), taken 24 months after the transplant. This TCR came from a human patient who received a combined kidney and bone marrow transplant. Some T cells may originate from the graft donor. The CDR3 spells CASSTGTSPSGANVLTF. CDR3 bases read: TGTGCCAGCAGTACCGGGACATCCCCCTCTGGGGCCAACGTC.